This paragraph covers one TCR beta chain sequence. No antigen is known for it. The data were obtained in a study of Tregs in tolerant kidney transplant recipients. Thawed PBMCs were FACS-sorted into unstimulated CD4+CD25+CD127- regulatory T cells, CD4+CD25- non-regulatory cells, CD4 and CD8 cells. Libraries were prepared by immunoSEQ multiplex PCR; TCRdb keeps only in-frame clonotypes and omits some of them. The data hold roughly 69,000 clones, with 85% to 90% observed a single time. Findings and caveats of the study: Biological reproducibility was not directly addressed in this study. Few patients were studied, so findings need validation in larger groups.

The material sequenced was CD4+ T cells from blood, taken before the transplant. This TCR came from a human donor who received a combined kidney and bone marrow transplant.

DNA of the CDR3: TGTGCCAGCAGTGTAGAGGCGAACACTGAAGCTTTCTTT. It specifies CASSVEANTEAFF. The chain couples TRBV2 to TRBJ1-1; D is ambiguous. The V and J ends lost 4 bases and 1 base respectively, with 7 bases between them. CDR3 length: 13 residues. Germline values: CDR1 SNHLY, CDR2 FYNNEI.